This TCR beta chain is drawn from a study of T cell responses to AZD1222 COVID-19 vaccine. The protocol was immunoSEQ multiplex PCR, while the TCRdb copy is restricted to in-frame clones and leaves out a portion. The data show more than 250,000 clones, approximately 93% seen once. Study-level findings and limits: Of the AZD1222 recipients, only six or seven were seropositive at baseline.

Trimming pared 0 bases from V and 5 bases from J, leaving 8 bases between. The CDR3 totals 13 residues. Germline CDR1 and CDR2: LGHNA and YSLEER. With regard to this clone: Its antigen remains unidentified.

The chain combines TRBV4-3 with TRBJ2-7; D uncertain. This TCR came from an adult in good health. The material sequenced was peripheral blood, taken on day 0 of AZD1222 vaccination. The CDR3 reads CASSQDLKDEQYF. CDR3 sequence (DNA): TGCGCCAGCAGCCAAGATCTCAAGGACGAGCAGTACTTC.